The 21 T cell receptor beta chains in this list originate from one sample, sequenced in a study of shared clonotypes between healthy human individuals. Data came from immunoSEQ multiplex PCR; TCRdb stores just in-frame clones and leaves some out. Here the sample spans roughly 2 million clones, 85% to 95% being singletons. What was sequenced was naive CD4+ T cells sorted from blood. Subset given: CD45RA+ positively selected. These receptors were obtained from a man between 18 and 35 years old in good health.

The CDR3 nucleotides are TGTGCCAGCAGCTATTGGAGGGTAAGGACTGAAGCTTTCTTT. Translation: CASSYWRVRTEAFF. V and J are TRBV5-6 and TRBJ1-1; D ambiguous. V dropped 3 bases and J dropped 5 bases, with 14 bases sitting between them. The germline V gene encodes CDR1 SGHDT and CDR2 YYEEEE. The CDR3 is made up of 14 amino acids.

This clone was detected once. CDR3 in amino acids: CAWGDRGALVPLHF. For the CDR3, the DNA is TGTGCCTGGGGGGACAGGGGCGCGTTGGTCCCCCTCCACTTT. The V gene is TRBV30, the J gene TRBJ1-6; 10 bases map to TRBD1. CDR1 is GTSNPN, CDR2 SVGIG, per germline (reference sequence). CDR3 length equals 14 residues. V shed 5 bases, J shed 13 bases, and the junction held 11 bases outside the gene matches.

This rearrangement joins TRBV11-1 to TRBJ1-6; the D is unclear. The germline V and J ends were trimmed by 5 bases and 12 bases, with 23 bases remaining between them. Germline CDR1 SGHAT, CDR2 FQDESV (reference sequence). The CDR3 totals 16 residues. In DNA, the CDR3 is TGTGCCAGCAGCCGAGCGGGGTCCGACCCCTCACGACCCCTCCACTTT. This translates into CASSRAGSDPSRPLHF.

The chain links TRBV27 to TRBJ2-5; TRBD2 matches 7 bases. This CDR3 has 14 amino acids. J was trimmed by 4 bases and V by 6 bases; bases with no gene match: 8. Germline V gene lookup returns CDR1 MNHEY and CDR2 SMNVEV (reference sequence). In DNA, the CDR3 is TGTGCCAGCAGAGGGGAGGGACGTGGAGAGACCCAGTACTTC. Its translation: CASRGEGRGETQYF.

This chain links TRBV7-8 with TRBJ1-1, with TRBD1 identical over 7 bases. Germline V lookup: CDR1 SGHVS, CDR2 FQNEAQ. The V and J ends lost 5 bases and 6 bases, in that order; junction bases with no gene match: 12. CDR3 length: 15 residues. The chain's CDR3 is CASSPPIRTGAEAFF. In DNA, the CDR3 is TGTGCCAGCAGCCCGCCGATCCGAACAGGGGCTGAAGCTTTCTTT.

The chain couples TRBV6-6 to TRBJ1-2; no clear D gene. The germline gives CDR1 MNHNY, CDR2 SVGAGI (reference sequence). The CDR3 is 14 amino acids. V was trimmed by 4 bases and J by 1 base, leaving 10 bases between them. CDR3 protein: CASSFRQINYGYTF. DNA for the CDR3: TGTGCCAGCAGTTTTAGGCAGATTAACTATGGCTACACCTTC.

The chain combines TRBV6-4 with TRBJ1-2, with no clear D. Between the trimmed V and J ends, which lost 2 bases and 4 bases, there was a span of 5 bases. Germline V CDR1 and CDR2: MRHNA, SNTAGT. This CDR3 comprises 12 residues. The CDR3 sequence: CASSDGAYGYTF. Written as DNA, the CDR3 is TGTGCCAGCAGTGACGGCGCCTATGGCTACACCTTC.

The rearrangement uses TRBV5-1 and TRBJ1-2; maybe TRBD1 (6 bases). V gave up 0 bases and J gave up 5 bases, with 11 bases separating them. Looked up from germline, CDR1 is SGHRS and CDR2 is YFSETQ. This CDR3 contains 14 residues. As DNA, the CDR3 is TGCGCCAGCAGCTTGGGGACAGACATATATGGCTACACCTTC. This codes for CASSLGTDIYGYTF. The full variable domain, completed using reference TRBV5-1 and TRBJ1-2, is KAGVTQTPRYLIKTRGQQVTLSCSPISGHRSVSWYQQTPGQGLQFLFEYFSETQRNKGNFPGRFSGRQFSNSRSEMNVSTLELGDSALYLCASSLGTDIYGYTFGSGTRLTVV.

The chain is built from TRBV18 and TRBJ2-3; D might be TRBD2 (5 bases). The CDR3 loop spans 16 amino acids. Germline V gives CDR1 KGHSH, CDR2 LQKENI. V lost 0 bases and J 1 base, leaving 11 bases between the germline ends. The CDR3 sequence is CASSPPVLAGTDTQYF. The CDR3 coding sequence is TGTGCCAGCTCACCACCGGTGCTAGCCGGCACAGATACGCAGTATTTT.

Here the CDR3 DNA reads TGTGCCAGCAGTTTCGGAACAGAATGGACAGGGGTCTCAGATACGCAGTATTTT. Its translation is CASSFGTEWTGVSDTQYF. The gene calls are TRBV28 and TRBJ2-3, with 9 bases lining up with TRBD1. V lost 3 bases, J lost 4 bases, and 14 bases stayed unmatched. CDR3 length: 18 residues. Germline V gene sequence: CDR1 MDHEN, CDR2 SYDVKM. The full variable domain, in which reference TRBV28 and TRBJ2-3 provide the parts outside the CDR3, is DVKVTQSSRYLVKRTGEKVFLECVQDMDHENMFWYRQDPGLGLRLIYFSYDVKMKEKGDIPEGYSVSREKKERFSLILESASTNQTSMYLCASSFGTEWTGVSDTQYFGPGTRLTVL.

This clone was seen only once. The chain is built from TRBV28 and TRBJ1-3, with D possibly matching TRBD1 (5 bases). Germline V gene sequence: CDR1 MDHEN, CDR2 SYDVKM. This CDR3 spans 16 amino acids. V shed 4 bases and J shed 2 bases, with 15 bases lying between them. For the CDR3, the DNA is TGTGCCAGCAGTTCCCTCCGTCTAGGGGCTGGAAACACCATATATTTT. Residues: CASSSLRLGAGNTIYF. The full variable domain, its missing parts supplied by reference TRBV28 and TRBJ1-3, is DVKVTQSSRYLVKRTGEKVFLECVQDMDHENMFWYRQDPGLGLRLIYFSYDVKMKEKGDIPEGYSVSREKKERFSLILESASTNQTSMYLCASSSLRLGAGNTIYFGEGSWLTVV.

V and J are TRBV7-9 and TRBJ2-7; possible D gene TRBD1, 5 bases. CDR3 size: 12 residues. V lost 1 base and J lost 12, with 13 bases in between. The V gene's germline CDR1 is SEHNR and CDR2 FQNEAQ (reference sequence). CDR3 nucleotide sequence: TGTGCCAGCAGCTTAGAGTTCCAGGGATGGTACTTC. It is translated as CASSLEFQGWYF.

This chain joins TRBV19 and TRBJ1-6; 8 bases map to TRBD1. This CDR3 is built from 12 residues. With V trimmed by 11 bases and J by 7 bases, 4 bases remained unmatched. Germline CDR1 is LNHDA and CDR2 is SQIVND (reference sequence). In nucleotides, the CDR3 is TGTGCCGCTACAGGGGGGAATTCACCCCTCCACTTT. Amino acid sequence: CAATGGNSPLHF.

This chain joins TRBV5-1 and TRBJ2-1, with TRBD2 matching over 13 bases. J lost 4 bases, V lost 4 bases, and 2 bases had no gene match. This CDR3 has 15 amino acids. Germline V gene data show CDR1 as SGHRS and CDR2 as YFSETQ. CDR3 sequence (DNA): TGCGCCAGCAGCGGGACTAGCGGGACTTACAATGAGCAGTTCTTC. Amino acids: CASSGTSGTYNEQFF.

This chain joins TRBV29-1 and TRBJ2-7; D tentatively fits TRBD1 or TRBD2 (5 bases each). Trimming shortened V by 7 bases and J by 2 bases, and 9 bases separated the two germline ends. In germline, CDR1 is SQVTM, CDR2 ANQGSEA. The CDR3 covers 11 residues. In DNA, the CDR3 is TGCAGCGCCGGGACCACCTACGAGCAGTACTTC. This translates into CSAGTTYEQYF.

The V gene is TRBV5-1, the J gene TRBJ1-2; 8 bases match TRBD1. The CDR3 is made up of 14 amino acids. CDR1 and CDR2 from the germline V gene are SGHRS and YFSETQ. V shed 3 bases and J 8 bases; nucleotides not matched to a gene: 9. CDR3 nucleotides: TGCGCCAGCAGCTCCACATCAGGGGACAGGGGCTACACCTTC. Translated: CASSSTSGDRGYTF.

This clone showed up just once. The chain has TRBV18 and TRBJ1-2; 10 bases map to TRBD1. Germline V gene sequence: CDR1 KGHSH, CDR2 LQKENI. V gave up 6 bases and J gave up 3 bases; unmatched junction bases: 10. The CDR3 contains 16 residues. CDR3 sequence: CASSPIGTGVHYGYTF. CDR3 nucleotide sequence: TGTGCCAGCTCTCCGATTGGGACAGGGGTGCACTATGGCTACACCTTC.

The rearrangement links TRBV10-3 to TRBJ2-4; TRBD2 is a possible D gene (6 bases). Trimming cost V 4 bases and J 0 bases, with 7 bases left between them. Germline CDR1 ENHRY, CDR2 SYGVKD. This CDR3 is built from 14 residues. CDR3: CAISAGEAKNIQYF. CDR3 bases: TGTGCCATCAGTGCGGGGGAAGCCAAAAACATTCAGTACTTC.

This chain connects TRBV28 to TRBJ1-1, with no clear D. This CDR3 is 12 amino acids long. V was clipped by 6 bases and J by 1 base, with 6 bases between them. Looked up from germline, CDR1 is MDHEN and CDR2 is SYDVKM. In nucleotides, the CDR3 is TGTGCCAGCAGGCCAGCGAACACTGAAGCTTTCTTT. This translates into CASRPANTEAFF.

The CDR3 reads CASSSGQVINEKLFF. The CDR3 nucleotides read TGCGCCAGCAGCTCGGGACAGGTGATTAATGAAAAACTGTTTTTT. The chain links TRBV5-1 to TRBJ1-4; 8 positions match TRBD1. CDR1 SGHRS and CDR2 YFSETQ come from the germline V gene. The CDR3 is 15 amino acids. V lost 3 bases, J lost 4 bases, and 5 bases stayed unmatched. Combining the CDR3 with reference TRBV5-1 and TRBJ1-4 gives the whole variable domain KAGVTQTPRYLIKTRGQQVTLSCSPISGHRSVSWYQQTPGQGLQFLFEYFSETQRNKGNFPGRFSGRQFSNSRSEMNVSTLELGDSALYLCASSSGQVINEKLFFGSGTQLSVL.

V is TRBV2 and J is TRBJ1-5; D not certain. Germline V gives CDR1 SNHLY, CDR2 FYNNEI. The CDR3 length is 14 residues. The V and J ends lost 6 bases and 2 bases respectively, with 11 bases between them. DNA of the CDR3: TGTGCCAGCAGCCCCTCCACAGGCAATCAGCCCCAGCATTTT. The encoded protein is CASSPSTGNQPQHF.